The rows below give T cell receptor beta chains drawn from one sample of a study of blood T cell repertoires in COVID-19. Only in-frame clones appear in the TCRdb table, and some are missing; sequencing was by immunoSEQ multiplex PCR. This sample has around 190,000 clones, with about 81% found just once. Input material: PBMCs or T cells enriched from blood (not recorded which). The receptors were gathered from a man in his forties or fifties who had recovered from COVID-19. CDR3s include the opening cysteine and the closing phenylalanine or tryptophan. The D gene is left open where the match is weak. Rows may omit the clone size; those that give it use once, few, many or a size class.

abundance: .; v_gene: TRBV18; d_gene: .; j_gene: TRBJ1-2; CDR3nt: TGTGCCAGCTCACCGGCACCAACCAGCTATGGCTACACCTTC; CDR3aa: CASSPAPTSYGYTF
abundance: .; v_gene: TRBV5-1; d_gene: TRBD1; j_gene: TRBJ2-2; CDR3nt: TGCGCCAGCAGCCCTGACAGGGGGCCCACCGGGGAGCTGTTTTTT; CDR3aa: CASSPDRGPTGELFF
abundance: .; v_gene: TRBV24-1; d_gene: TRBD1; j_gene: TRBJ1-5; CDR3nt: TGTGCCACCAGTGGACAGGGGAATCAGCCCCAGCATTTT; CDR3aa: CATSGQGNQPQHF
abundance: .; v_gene: TRBV5-1; d_gene: TRBD1; j_gene: TRBJ2-5; CDR3nt: TGCGCCAGCAGCTCGACAGGGGGCTCGGAGACCCAGTACTTC; CDR3aa: CASSSTGGSETQYF
abundance: .; v_gene: TRBV6-5; d_gene: .; j_gene: TRBJ2-1; CDR3nt: TGTGCCGTTTCGGTCTACAATGAGCAGTTCTTC; CDR3aa: CAVSVYNEQFF
abundance: .; v_gene: TRBV7-2; d_gene: TRBD1; j_gene: TRBJ1-2; CDR3nt: TGTGCCAGCAGCCCGACAGGGATAGACTATGGCTACACCTTC; CDR3aa: CASSPTGIDYGYTF
abundance: few; v_gene: TRBV3-1/TRBV3-2; d_gene: TRBD2; j_gene: TRBJ2-1; CDR3nt: TGTGCCAGCAGTACTAGCGGGAGTGGTTCGGTTGAGCAGTTCTTC; CDR3aa: CASSTSGSGSVEQFF
abundance: once; v_gene: TRBV24-1; d_gene: .; j_gene: TRBJ1-6; CDR3nt: TGTGCCACCAGTGAACGGTTGTATAATTCACCCCTCCACTTT; CDR3aa: CATSERLYNSPLHF
abundance: once; v_gene: TRBV5-1; d_gene: TRBD1; j_gene: TRBJ1-2; CDR3nt: TGCGCCAGCAGCTCGAACAGGGGGGATGGCTACACCTTC; CDR3aa: CASSSNRGDGYTF
abundance: .; v_gene: TRBV2; d_gene: .; j_gene: TRBJ2-1; CDR3nt: TGTGCCAGCAGGGGGACTGTCTACAATGAGCAGTTCTTC; CDR3aa: CASRGTVYNEQFF
abundance: .; v_gene: TRBV18; d_gene: TRBD1; j_gene: TRBJ2-7; CDR3nt: TGTGCCAGCTCACCACGGGGGACAGAGGACTACGAGCAGTACTTC; CDR3aa: CASSPRGTEDYEQYF
abundance: .; v_gene: TRBV5-6; d_gene: .; j_gene: TRBJ2-7; CDR3nt: TGTGCCAGCAGCCTACGGGGATCCTACGAGCAGTACTTC; CDR3aa: CASSLRGSYEQYF
abundance: .; v_gene: TRBV3-1/TRBV3-2; d_gene: TRBD2; j_gene: TRBJ2-7; CDR3nt: TGTGCCAGCAGCCCCCCCGCTAGCGGGACCCGCTTCGAGCAGTACTTC; CDR3aa: CASSPPASGTRFEQYF
abundance: .; v_gene: TRBV18; d_gene: .; j_gene: TRBJ1-1; CDR3nt: TGTGCCAGCTCACCGTCGGCAGGGGCGAACACTGAAGCTTTCTTT; CDR3aa: CASSPSAGANTEAFF
abundance: few; v_gene: TRBV12-3/TRBV12-4; d_gene: .; j_gene: TRBJ1-1; CDR3nt: TGTGCCAGCAGACCTACCCTTGAAGCTTTCTTT; CDR3aa: CASRPTLEAFF
abundance: .; v_gene: TRBV5-1; d_gene: TRBD2; j_gene: TRBJ2-3; CDR3nt: TGCGCCAGCAGCACGGGACTAGCGGGGGGCCATGGAGATACGCAGTATTTT; CDR3aa: CASSTGLAGGHGDTQYF
abundance: .; v_gene: TRBV6-4; d_gene: TRBD1; j_gene: TRBJ1-2; CDR3nt: TGTGCCAGCAGTGCCGATGACAGGGGGTATGGCTACACCTTC; CDR3aa: CASSADDRGYGYTF
abundance: .; v_gene: TRBV5-6; d_gene: .; j_gene: TRBJ1-5; CDR3nt: TGTGCCAGCAGCCCGAAGGGGGGGAGTTGGAATCAGCCCCAGCATTTT; CDR3aa: CASSPKGGSWNQPQHF
abundance: .; v_gene: TRBV2; d_gene: .; j_gene: TRBJ1-2; CDR3nt: TGTGCCACCATAAAGGGGGACCGACCCCCCGGCTACACCTTC; CDR3aa: CATIKGDRPPGYTF
abundance: once; v_gene: TRBV11-2; d_gene: TRBD2; j_gene: TRBJ2-1; CDR3nt: TGTGCCAGCAGCCTCCTAGCGGAAATATACAATGAGCAGTTCTTC; CDR3aa: CASSLLAEIYNEQFF
abundance: .; v_gene: TRBV29-1; d_gene: TRBD1; j_gene: TRBJ1-2; CDR3nt: TGCAGCGTTGAAGATGCGGCGGGACAGGGATTTGTGGGCTACACCTTC; CDR3aa: CSVEDAAGQGFVGYTF
abundance: .; v_gene: TRBV18; d_gene: .; j_gene: TRBJ2-7; CDR3nt: TGTGCCAGCTCCGAGCAGGGCTACGAGCAGTACTTC; CDR3aa: CASSEQGYEQYF
abundance: once; v_gene: TRBV28; d_gene: .; j_gene: TRBJ2-4; CDR3nt: TGTGCCAGCAGTCAAGAGCTTCCAAACATTCAGTACTTC; CDR3aa: CASSQELPNIQYF
abundance: .; v_gene: TRBV5-1; d_gene: TRBD2; j_gene: TRBJ2-3; CDR3nt: TGCGCCAGCAGCCTAGCGCGGGGGGGCTTTACAGATACGCAGTATTTT; CDR3aa: CASSLARGGFTDTQYF
abundance: .; v_gene: TRBV5-1; d_gene: .; j_gene: TRBJ2-2; CDR3nt: TGCGCCAGCAGCTTGACACCTCGGAACACCGGGGAGCTGTTTTTT; CDR3aa: CASSLTPRNTGELFF
abundance: once; v_gene: TRBV5-5; d_gene: .; j_gene: TRBJ2-7; CDR3nt: TGTGCCAGCAGCTTGGTATACGAGCAGTACTTC; CDR3aa: CASSLVYEQYF
abundance: .; v_gene: TRBV19; d_gene: TRBD1; j_gene: TRBJ1-2; CDR3nt: TGTGCCAGTAGTTCCGTCCCGGGACAGGGGTATCACTATGGCTACACCTTC; CDR3aa: CASSSVPGQGYHYGYTF
abundance: .; v_gene: TRBV2; d_gene: TRBD2; j_gene: TRBJ2-1; CDR3nt: TGTGCCAGCAGTGAAAAGTGGCCGGGACTAGCGGGAGAGCAGTTCTTC; CDR3aa: CASSEKWPGLAGEQFF
abundance: .; v_gene: TRBV6-5; d_gene: TRBD2; j_gene: TRBJ2-7; CDR3nt: TGTGCCAGCGGAATAGCGGGGGGGAGCTCCTACGAGCAGTACTTC; CDR3aa: CASGIAGGSSYEQYF
abundance: .; v_gene: TRBV6-5; d_gene: .; j_gene: TRBJ1-2; CDR3nt: TGTGCCAGCAGAAGGCAACAGGGCCTTAACTATGGCTACACCTTC; CDR3aa: CASRRQQGLNYGYTF
abundance: .; v_gene: TRBV5-8; d_gene: .; j_gene: TRBJ1-1; CDR3nt: TGTGCCAGCAGCTCCCGGCGGGGCACTGAAGCTTTCTTT; CDR3aa: CASSSRRGTEAFF
abundance: .; v_gene: TRBV12-3/TRBV12-4; d_gene: .; j_gene: TRBJ1-2; CDR3nt: TGTGCCAGCAGCTCCTCGGGGGGCTATGGCTACACCTTC; CDR3aa: CASSSSGGYGYTF
abundance: .; v_gene: TRBV2; d_gene: TRBD1; j_gene: TRBJ1-1; CDR3nt: TGTGCCAACCTCAGGGGGCCGACTGAAGCTTTCTTT; CDR3aa: CANLRGPTEAFF
abundance: .; v_gene: TRBV28; d_gene: TRBD2; j_gene: TRBJ2-5; CDR3nt: TGTGCCAGCAATGCGGGGGGGCCGAGGACCCAGTACTTC; CDR3aa: CASNAGGPRTQYF
abundance: .; v_gene: TRBV19; d_gene: .; j_gene: TRBJ1-5; CDR3nt: TGTGCCAGTAGTACTACCTTCGGGCAGCCCCAGCATTTT; CDR3aa: CASSTTFGQPQHF
abundance: few; v_gene: TRBV5-1; d_gene: .; j_gene: TRBJ1-3; CDR3nt: TGCGCCAGCAGCGACTCACTTTCGGTTTACGGCAAACGAAACACCATATATTTT; CDR3aa: CASSDSLSVYGKRNTIYF
abundance: .; v_gene: TRBV4-1; d_gene: .; j_gene: TRBJ1-2; CDR3nt: TGCGCCAGCAGCCAAGTCGGTCAGGGCTATGGCTACACCTTC; CDR3aa: CASSQVGQGYGYTF
abundance: few; v_gene: TRBV5-1; d_gene: .; j_gene: TRBJ1-1; CDR3nt: TGCGCCAGCAGCTTAAGGGCGGGAAGTATCATGAACACTGAAGCTTTCTTT; CDR3aa: CASSLRAGSIMNTEAFF
abundance: few; v_gene: TRBV18; d_gene: TRBD1; j_gene: TRBJ1-2; CDR3nt: TGTGCCAGCTCACCATTATCGGGACAGCCTTCTGGATATGGCTACACCTTC; CDR3aa: CASSPLSGQPSGYGYTF
abundance: .; v_gene: TRBV27; d_gene: TRBD1; j_gene: TRBJ1-2; CDR3nt: TGTGCCAGCAGTTTTGCAGGGGGTAACTATGGCTACACCTTC; CDR3aa: CASSFAGGNYGYTF
abundance: .; v_gene: TRBV19; d_gene: .; j_gene: TRBJ1-5; CDR3nt: TGTGCCAGTAGAGACAGGACCTTACAGCATTTT; CDR3aa: CASRDRTLQHF
abundance: .; v_gene: TRBV4-1; d_gene: .; j_gene: TRBJ1-2; CDR3nt: TGCGCCAGCAGCCACGACTTTTGGGGGCGGAGCGATCAGGGCCGATCGGTTGGCTACACCTTC; CDR3aa: CASSHDFWGRSDQGRSVGYTF
abundance: .; v_gene: TRBV2; d_gene: TRBD2; j_gene: TRBJ2-1; CDR3nt: TGTGCCAGCAAGTTCGGGTTGGCTAGCGGGAGAGGGGAGCAGTTCTTC; CDR3aa: CASKFGLASGRGEQFF
abundance: .; v_gene: TRBV30; d_gene: TRBD2; j_gene: TRBJ2-5; CDR3nt: TGTGCCTGGACGAGCGGGAGGGCCGGAGAGACCCAGTACTTC; CDR3aa: CAWTSGRAGETQYF
abundance: .; v_gene: TRBV19; d_gene: .; j_gene: TRBJ1-3; CDR3nt: TGTGCCAGTAGTTTCCAGGGAACTGGAAACACCATATATTTT; CDR3aa: CASSFQGTGNTIYF
abundance: .; v_gene: TRBV2; d_gene: .; j_gene: TRBJ1-2; CDR3nt: TGTGCCAGCATCTGGGTGGCGGCCTATGGCTACACCTTC; CDR3aa: CASIWVAAYGYTF
abundance: .; v_gene: TRBV19; d_gene: TRBD1; j_gene: TRBJ2-7; CDR3nt: TGTGCCAGTAGCCCCACGGACAGGCCTTCGGCGGTACTATCTGGAGAGCAGTACTTC; CDR3aa: CASSPTDRPSAVLSGEQYF
abundance: once; v_gene: TRBV5-1; d_gene: TRBD1; j_gene: TRBJ1-3; CDR3nt: TGCGCCAGCAGCAAGGACAGGTCCTCTGGAAACACCATATATTTT; CDR3aa: CASSKDRSSGNTIYF
abundance: .; v_gene: TRBV19; d_gene: TRBD2; j_gene: TRBJ2-5; CDR3nt: TGTGCCAGTAGTAACGGGCTAGCGGGGACCCAGTACTTC; CDR3aa: CASSNGLAGTQYF
abundance: .; v_gene: TRBV9; d_gene: TRBD2; j_gene: TRBJ2-1; CDR3nt: TGTGCCAGCAGCGTAGGAATAGCGGGTAACAACAATGAGCAGTTCTTC; CDR3aa: CASSVGIAGNNNEQFF
abundance: .; v_gene: TRBV3-1/TRBV3-2; d_gene: .; j_gene: TRBJ2-1; CDR3nt: TGTGCCAGCAGCCAAGTTCCAGGGTCCTACAATGAGCAGTTCTTC; CDR3aa: CASSQVPGSYNEQFF
abundance: .; v_gene: TRBV5-1; d_gene: .; j_gene: TRBJ1-2; CDR3nt: TGCGCCAGCAGCTTGCGGGCAGGGAAGGTGGCGGGGTATGGCTACACCTTC; CDR3aa: CASSLRAGKVAGYGYTF
abundance: .; v_gene: TRBV7-9; d_gene: .; j_gene: TRBJ1-1; CDR3nt: TGTGCCAGCAGCGTGACAGGAAGTCACACTGAAGCTTTCTTT; CDR3aa: CASSVTGSHTEAFF
abundance: .; v_gene: TRBV7-2; d_gene: .; j_gene: TRBJ1-6; CDR3nt: TGTGCCAGCAGCTACAGCTCCTATAATTCACCCCTCCACTTT; CDR3aa: CASSYSSYNSPLHF